This note documents a single TCR beta chain sequence. This sample is drawn from a study of CD8+ T cells in alopecia areata. Treatment specified: oral pan-JAK inhibitor, 5-10 mg twice daily. Extraction of RNA preceded its reverse transcription into cDNA, which served as the sequencing template. The data were produced by immunoSEQ multiplex PCR, yet TCRdb's version contains in-frame clones alone and is incomplete. The repertoire holds about 42,000 clones, with just under 95% as singletons. Specimen: CD8+ T cells sorted from blood, collected at week 24, from a patient treated with tofacitinib. The receptor was isolated from a human donor with alopecia areata.

This CDR3 reads CASTLGGTGGTGELFF. CDR3 nucleotides: TGTGCCAGCACTCTAGGGGGGACTGGAGGAACCGGGGAGCTGTTTTTT. The rearrangement joins TRBV7-2 to TRBJ2-2; either TRBD1 or TRBD2 may supply D (6 bases each). This CDR3 spans 16 amino acids. Trimming removed 7 bases from V and 5 bases from J, with 20 bases in between. Germline CDR1 and CDR2: SGHTA and FQGNSA.